The T cell receptor (beta chain) described here comes from a study of naive and memory T cell subsets. Findings of the study overall: A clonotype means one alpha or beta sequence, not an alpha/beta pair.

Regarding this clonotype: Its target is not known.

The length of the CDR3 is 16 residues. Germline V gene data show CDR1 as LNHDA and CDR2 as SQIVND (reference sequence). Unmatched junction bases numbered 7, after V lost 3 bases and J lost 4 bases. Cells stained for CD3, CD4, CD8, CD45RA and CD27 were sorted into four subsets. An equimolar mix of two oligonucleotides served as the beta constant-region primer for TRBC1 and TRBC2. Ligated cDNA was amplified by four rounds of PCR with nested alpha and beta constant-region primers and SP2. Via MiXCR, TCRdb re-called the UMI-ligation and nested PCR reads, giving one row per CDR3 protein. The table includes under 35,000 distinct CDR3 sequences, roughly 20% detected once.

The sample consisted of effector memory CD4+ T cells from blood. Subset described: effector memory, CD45RA- CD27-. The receptor comes from a human donor in good health. V and J are TRBV19 and TRBJ2-1, with 9 bases identical to TRBD2. The CDR3: CASSITSGRLYNEQFF. In nucleotides, the CDR3 is TGTGCCAGTAGTATCACCAGCGGGAGGCTTTACAATGAGCAGTTCTTC.